The 7 T cell receptor beta chains listed next were all sequenced from one sample in a study of shared T cell receptors in the human thymus. Only in-frame clones appear in the TCRdb table, and some are missing; sequencing was by immunoSEQ multiplex PCR. The sample holds approximately 660,000 clones; 88% are singletons and the top ten take roughly 0.0097%. The same data also went into a second study, on human thymus T cells.

Material for sequencing was thymocytes. These receptors came from a boy younger than two with a congenital heart defect.

This clone is a singleton in its sample. The rearrangement uses TRBV15 and TRBJ1-5, with unresolved D. The germline V gene has CDR1 LNHNV and CDR2 YYDKDF (reference sequence). There are 13 residues in the CDR3. The V gene lost 0 bases and the J gene lost 3 bases, with 3 bases spanning the gap. The CDR3 DNA reads as TGTGCCACCAGCAGAGACCTCAATCAGCCCCAGCATTTT. The encoded protein is CATSRDLNQPQHF.

This chain uses TRBV7-8 with TRBJ2-2; 9 bases are a match to TRBD1. V dropped 5 bases and J dropped 0; count of bases not matched to a gene: 1. This CDR3 has 15 amino acids. Germline V gene sequence: CDR1 SGHVS, CDR2 FQNEAQ. The CDR3 here is CASSRDRANTGELFF. CDR3 coding DNA: TGTGCCAGCAGCCGGGACAGGGCGAACACCGGGGAGCTGTTTTTT.

This clone was detected only once. The chain's CDR3 is CASSLETEPQETQYF. The CDR3 DNA reads TGTGCCAGCAGCTTAGAGACAGAACCTCAAGAGACCCAGTACTTC. The chain uses TRBV7-9 and TRBJ2-5, with D maybe TRBD1 (5 bases). The CDR3 has 15 amino acids. V was pared by 1 base and J by 2 bases, with 11 bases between. Germline V CDR1 and CDR2: SEHNR, FQNEAQ (reference sequence).

The V gene is TRBV4-3, the J gene TRBJ2-5, with TRBD2 matching 11 bases. This CDR3 spans 16 amino acids. CDR1 LGHNA and CDR2 YSLEER come from the germline V gene. Germline trimming cut 3 bases from V and 5 bases from J; bases unmatched to any gene: 8. Here the CDR3 DNA reads TGCGCCAGCAGCCAGGACGGGACTAGCGGACGGGAGACCCAGTACTTC. Residues: CASSQDGTSGRETQYF.

This clone appeared once. The V call is TRBV7-7, the J call TRBJ2-1, with TRBD2 identical over 8 bases. The V and J ends lost 5 bases and 5 bases, in that order; junction bases with no gene match: 14. The CDR3 runs to 17 residues. Germline V lookup: CDR1 SSHAT, CDR2 FNYEAQ (reference sequence). The CDR3 reads CASSPSLERERDNEQFF. The CDR3 DNA reads TGTGCCAGCAGCCCATCACTTGAGCGGGAGAGGGACAATGAGCAGTTCTTC.

This chain links TRBV23-1 with TRBJ2-3; D possibly corresponds to TRBD2 (6 bases). TRBV23-1 is sorted into the ORF group, with uncertain function. With 0 bases removed from V and 10 bases from J, the gap between germline ends came to 23 bases. The CDR3 has 17 residues. In nucleotides, the CDR3 is TGCGCCAGCAGTCAATCCGAGTTCCGGCGGGGTTGTTTTTCGCAGTATTTT. This translates into CASSQSEFRRGCFSQYF.

The rearrangement joins TRBV4-3 to TRBJ1-2; perhaps TRBD1 as D (5 bases). Trimming took off 3 bases at V and 7 bases at J, with 12 bases between the two ends. This CDR3 is 13 amino acids long. Germline CDR1 LGHNA, CDR2 YSLEER. The CDR3 spells CASSHTRVRGYTF. Here the CDR3 DNA reads TGCGCCAGCAGCCATACCAGGGTCCGTGGCTACACCTTC.